This T cell receptor (beta chain) was profiled in a study of OX40 agonist ivuxolimab in advanced cancers. Study background: Each dose-escalation patient presented with hepatocellular carcinoma, melanoma, renal cell or head and neck cancer. Findings and limits, study-wide: Antigen specificity was not determined for the expanded peripheral T cells.

Collection of blood occurred at baseline, at cycle 4 day 1, and at cycle 7 day 1. A remark on this clone: Its matching antigen is unknown.

Generated by immunoSEQ multiplex PCR, the TCRdb table keeps only in-frame clones and is missing some. The sample lists 25,000 or so clones, approximately 80% occurring once. The V end was cut by 1 base, the J end by 6 bases, with 13 bases between. The CDR3 runs to 15 residues. CDR1 SGHTA and CDR2 FQGNSA come from the germline V gene. Specimen: CD4+ or CD8+ T cells sorted from blood, collected in a trial of the OX40 agonist ivuxolimab. The chain combines TRBV7-2 with TRBJ2-4; the D is unclear. The TCR originated in an adult with an advanced solid tumor such as melanoma, head and neck, liver or kidney cancer. The CDR3 DNA reads as TGTGCCAGCAGCTTAGAAAGAAAGACCATAAACATTCAGTACTTC. Translation gives CASSLERKTINIQYF. Variable domain in full (rest from reference TRBV7-2 and TRBJ2-4): GAGVSQSPSNKVTEKGKDVELRCDPISGHTALYWYRQSLGQGLEFLIYFQGNSAPDKSGLPSDRFSAERTGGSVSTLTIQRTQQEDSAVYLCASSLERKTINIQYFGAGTRLSVL.